The 32 T cell receptor beta chains below all came from one sample that was sequenced in a study of OX40 agonist ivuxolimab in advanced cancers. TCRdb keeps only in-frame clones here, not all; method: immunoSEQ multiplex PCR. Of about 50,000 clones listed, 90% to 95% are singletons. Sequences were derived from CD4+ or CD8+ T cells sorted from blood, sampled in a trial of the OX40 agonist ivuxolimab. The receptors stem from an adult with an advanced solid tumor such as melanoma, head and neck, liver or kidney cancer.

V and J are TRBV11-2 and TRBJ1-5; TRBD1 is a possible D gene (6 bases). Per germline, CDR1 SGHAT and CDR2 FQNNGV. V was clipped by 4 bases and J by 4 bases, with 14 bases between them. The CDR3 length is 15 residues. This CDR3 reads CASSSQGGGNQPQHF. DNA of the CDR3: TGTGCCAGCAGCTCACAGGGTGGGGGAAATCAGCCCCAGCATTTT.

V is TRBV5-6 and J is TRBJ2-7; D gene ambiguous. The CDR3 is made up of 13 amino acids. The ends were cut back, 7 bases at V and 6 bases at J, with 17 bases in the middle. The germline gives CDR1 SGHDT, CDR2 YYEEEE. CDR3 sequence: CASSPFPLSEQYF. CDR3 in DNA: TGTGCCAGCTCTCCCTTCCCACTGAGCGAGCAGTACTTC.

This chain connects TRBV10-2 to TRBJ2-1; D is undetermined. Trimming left V 2 bases short and J 3 bases short, with 14 bases between. Per germline, CDR1 WSHSY and CDR2 SAAADI. The CDR3 is 16 residues long. The CDR3 spells CASSEPPVPYYNEQFF. The CDR3 nucleotides read TGCGCCAGCAGTGAGCCCCCGGTACCTTACTACAATGAGCAGTTCTTC.

The V gene is TRBV28, the J gene TRBJ1-5; no definite D call. CDR1 MDHEN and CDR2 SYDVKM come from the germline V gene. The germline V and J ends were trimmed by 4 bases and 16 bases, with 20 bases remaining between them. The CDR3 is 13 residues long. CDR3 residues: CASSSPPWPSSHF. The CDR3, as DNA: TGTGCCAGCAGTTCTCCCCCATGGCCCTCTAGTCATTTT.

The rearrangement uses TRBV6-4 and TRBJ2-1; D possibly corresponds to TRBD2 (6 bases). V dropped 0 bases and J dropped 7 bases, with 7 bases sitting between them. CDR1 is MRHNA and CDR2 is SNTAGT in the germline V gene. The CDR3 contains 13 residues. CDR3 bases: TGTGCCAGCAGTGACTCGGAGGGTAATGAGCAGTTCTTC. Protein product: CASSDSEGNEQFF.

The gene calls are TRBV19 and TRBJ2-7, with 10 bases fitting TRBD1. V gave up 3 bases and J gave up 1 base; unmatched junction bases: 6. Germline V lookup: CDR1 LNHDA, CDR2 SQIVND (reference sequence). This CDR3 is 16 amino acids long. Here the CDR3 DNA reads TGTGCCAGTAGTATCGGGACAGGGGAGCAATCCTACGAGCAGTACTTC. Translating it yields CASSIGTGEQSYEQYF.

CDR3 region: CASSLLFRFLGESYNEQFF. CDR3 nucleotide sequence: TGTGCCAGCAGCTTGCTTTTCCGATTTCTAGGGGAATCCTACAATGAGCAGTTCTTC. J is TRBJ2-1 and V is TRBV5-6, with D possibly TRBD1 on 5 matching bases. V gave up 1 base and J gave up 1 base, with 21 bases separating them. The CDR3 totals 19 residues. Per the germline V gene, CDR1 is SGHDT and CDR2 is YYEEEE.

V usage is TRBV27 and J usage is TRBJ2-5; TRBD1 matches at 9 bases. CDR3 length: 14 residues. Germline V gives CDR1 MNHEY, CDR2 SMNVEV (reference sequence). Germline trimming cut 4 bases from V and 5 bases from J; bases unmatched to any gene: 5. DNA of the CDR3: TGTGCCAGCAGTTCTCACAGGGGGCGGGAGACCCAGTACTTC. Translating it yields CASSSHRGRETQYF.

This chain uses TRBV7-2 with TRBJ2-2; no reliable D call. V was pared by 1 base and J by 2 bases, with 14 bases between. Germline V CDR1 and CDR2: SGHTA, FQGNSA. The CDR3 runs to 17 residues. DNA of the CDR3: TGTGCCAGCAGCTTAGAAGTGTTATGGGGAAACACCGGGGAGCTGTTTTTT. Encoded protein: CASSLEVLWGNTGELFF. The full variable domain, its missing parts supplied by reference TRBV7-2 and TRBJ2-2, is GAGVSQSPSNKVTEKGKDVELRCDPISGHTALYWYRQSLGQGLEFLIYFQGNSAPDKSGLPSDRFSAERTGGSVSTLTIQRTQQEDSAVYLCASSLEVLWGNTGELFFGEGSRLTVL.

A single count supports this clone. DNA of the CDR3: TGTGCCAGCAGCGTAGGGGCTAGCGGGATACACGAGCAGTACTTC. Translating gives CASSVGASGIHEQYF. The genes are TRBV9 and TRBJ2-7; 9 nucleotides align to TRBD2. This CDR3 has 15 amino acids. V was clipped by 0 bases and J by 5 bases; unmatched bases: 6. The germline V gene has CDR1 SGDLS and CDR2 YYNGEE.

This sequence joins TRBV6-5 and TRBJ2-7; D possibly matches TRBD1 or TRBD2 (5 bases each). Germline CDR1 MNHEY, CDR2 SVGAGI. V dropped 2 bases and J dropped 2 bases, with 10 bases sitting between them. The CDR3 extends over 14 amino acids. The CDR3 here is CASSYGGAPYEQYF. The CDR3, as DNA: TGTGCCAGCAGTTACGGGGGTGCCCCCTACGAGCAGTACTTC.

This chain links TRBV11-2 with TRBJ2-1, with a tentative D call TRBD2 (5 bases). The CDR3 runs 14 residues. Trimming took off 4 bases at V and 15 bases at J, with 22 bases between the two ends. Germline V CDR1 and CDR2: SGHAT, FQNNGV. CDR3 protein: CASSSTTVRDFRFF. Written as DNA, the CDR3 is TGTGCCAGCAGCTCAACTACCGTTCGGGATTTTCGGTTCTTC.

The CDR3 DNA reads TGTGCCAGCAGTGAAAGGATCCTCTACGAGCAGTACTTC. Its translation: CASSERILYEQYF. The chain combines TRBV6-1 with TRBJ2-7, with D hard to call. CDR3 length: 13 residues. Germline CDR1 MNHNS, CDR2 SASEGT. The V end was cut by 2 bases, the J end by 3 bases, with 8 bases between.

V is TRBV7-9 and J is TRBJ2-7; perhaps D is TRBD1 or TRBD2 (5 bases each). CDR1 SEHNR and CDR2 FQNEAQ come from the germline V gene (reference sequence). The V end lost 5 bases, the J end lost 3 bases, and 20 bases lay between the germline ends. This CDR3 comprises 16 residues. The chain's CDR3 is CASSTRTRADFYEQYF. For the CDR3, the DNA is TGTGCCAGCAGCACCAGGACAAGGGCGGACTTCTACGAGCAGTACTTC.

The chain recombines TRBV6-5 with TRBJ1-2; 7 bases line up with TRBD1. With 4 bases clipped from V and 7 bases from J, the junction kept 15 bases outside the gene matches. CDR1 is MNHEY and CDR2 is SVGAGI in the germline V gene. The CDR3 contains 16 residues. CDR3 bases: TGTGCCAGCAGTTTCTCCGTAGGACAGGAATTTTTTGGCTACACCTTC. Encoded protein: CASSFSVGQEFFGYTF.

The rearrangement uses TRBV28 and TRBJ2-1, with a possible D match to TRBD2 (5 bases). Germline V gene sequence: CDR1 MDHEN, CDR2 SYDVKM. Trimming stripped 7 bases from V and 8 bases from J, with 12 bases between. CDR3 size: 12 residues. In DNA form, the CDR3 reads TGTGCCAGCACCCCTAGCCCCCATGAGCAGTTCTTC. It codes for CASTPSPHEQFF.

The rearrangement links TRBV4-1 to TRBJ1-1, with 9 bases identical to TRBD1. CDR1 is MGHRA, CDR2 YSYEKL, per germline. Trimming took 4 bases from V and 1 from J; bases not matched to a gene: 4. The length of the CDR3 is 15 residues. The CDR3 sequence: CASSRQGQGNTEAFF. Written as DNA, the CDR3 is TGCGCCAGCAGCCGACAGGGACAGGGGAACACTGAAGCTTTCTTT.

This chain uses TRBV7-2 with TRBJ2-3, with 12 positions matching TRBD2. The CDR3 is made up of 18 amino acids. CDR1 and CDR2 from the germline V gene are SGHTA and FQGNSA. With V trimmed by 2 bases and J by 0 bases, 6 bases remained unmatched. Here the CDR3 DNA reads TGTGCCAGCAGCTTATTCCCTAGCGGGAGGGTTAGCACAGATACGCAGTATTTT. Translated, it gives CASSLFPSGRVSTDTQYF. The full variable domain, completed using reference TRBV7-2 and TRBJ2-3, is GAGVSQSPSNKVTEKGKDVELRCDPISGHTALYWYRQSLGQGLEFLIYFQGNSAPDKSGLPSDRFSAERTGGSVSTLTIQRTQQEDSAVYLCASSLFPSGRVSTDTQYFGPGTRLTVL.

The CDR3 spells CASSEGEGWYEQYF. The DNA of the CDR3 is TGTGCCAGCAGCGAGGGTGAGGGTTGGTACGAGCAGTACTTC. This sequence joins TRBV5-8 and TRBJ2-7; the D gene is possibly TRBD2 (5 bases). CDR3 length equals 14 residues. V was pared by 4 bases and J by 4 bases, with 15 bases between. From germline, CDR1 is SGHTS and CDR2 YDEGEE.

CDR3 residues: CASSLRTGNNEQFF. In DNA, the CDR3 is TGTGCCAGCAGCCTACGGACAGGGAACAATGAGCAGTTCTTC. The rearrangement links TRBV7-3 to TRBJ2-1; 8 positions match TRBD1. The CDR3 extends over 14 amino acids. Germline CDR1 and CDR2: SGHTA and FQGTGA. J was trimmed by 5 bases and V by 5 bases; bases with no gene match: 5.

The gene calls are TRBV25-1 and TRBJ2-5; 10 nucleotides match TRBD2. CDR3 length: 16 amino acids. V shed 3 bases and J 1 base; nucleotides not matched to a gene: 5. Germline CDR1 is MGHDK and CDR2 is SYGVNS. CDR3 DNA: TGTGCCAGCAGTGATGGACTAGCGGAGATCCAAGAGACCCAGTACTTC. This sequence encodes CASSDGLAEIQETQYF.

This clone was seen just once. The V and J genes are TRBV10-3 and TRBJ2-3, with D possibly matching TRBD1 (6 bases). The V and J ends lost 4 bases and 0 bases respectively, with 14 bases between them. From germline, CDR1 is ENHRY and CDR2 SYGVKD. The CDR3 spans 16 residues. DNA for the CDR3: TGTGCCATCAGTGTCGGGCCAGGGGTAAGCACAGATACGCAGTATTTT. Its protein is CAISVGPGVSTDTQYF.

Worth noting for this clone: One junction end disagrees with the germline gene, perhaps due to a read error. This sequence joins TRBV4-3 and TRBJ1-5; 7 nucleotides match TRBD1. Per the germline V gene, CDR1 is LGHNA and CDR2 is YSLEER. This CDR3 comprises 15 residues. CDR3 protein: CASSQGRGSSQPQHF. The CDR3 region has the DNA TGCGCCAGCAGCCAAGGCAGGGGGAGCAGTCAGCCCCAGCATTTT.

CDR3 in amino acids: CASSLGQGRTDEKLFF. The CDR3 DNA is TGCGCCAGCAGCTTAGGGCAGGGAAGGACGGATGAAAAACTGTTTTTT. The genes are TRBV5-1 and TRBJ1-4, with D perhaps TRBD1 (5 bases). CDR1 is SGHRS and CDR2 is YFSETQ in the germline V gene. V gave up 2 bases and J gave up 6 bases, with 17 bases separating them. This CDR3 has 16 amino acids. Supplemented by reference TRBV5-1 and TRBJ1-4, the full variable domain reads KAGVTQTPRYLIKTRGQQVTLSCSPISGHRSVSWYQQTPGQGLQFLFEYFSETQRNKGNFPGRFSGRQFSNSRSEMNVSTLELGDSALYLCASSLGQGRTDEKLFFGSGTQLSVL.

The chain links TRBV7-2 to TRBJ1-5, with D hard to call. V was cut by 5 bases and J by 4 bases, with 12 bases left in between. This CDR3 has 14 amino acids. Germline assignment: CDR1 SGHTA and CDR2 FQGNSA. CDR3 sequence: CASSPPEVNQPQHF. The DNA of the CDR3 is TGTGCCAGCAGCCCCCCGGAGGTAAATCAGCCCCAGCATTTT.

The genes are TRBV19 and TRBJ1-2; the D is unclear. The CDR3 totals 14 residues. The germline V gene has CDR1 LNHDA and CDR2 SQIVND (reference sequence). V lost 4 bases, J lost 3 bases, and 12 bases lay in between. This CDR3 is CASSTQGVYYGYTF. The DNA for the CDR3 is TGTGCCAGTAGTACCCAAGGCGTATACTATGGCTACACCTTC.

The gene calls are TRBV5-4 and TRBJ2-7, with 12 nucleotides matching TRBD2. J gave up 2 bases and V 4 bases, and 4 bases lay outside the gene matches. The V gene's germline CDR1 is SGHNT and CDR2 YYREEE (reference sequence). This CDR3 contains 15 residues. Here the CDR3 DNA reads TGTGCCAGCAGCACTAGGACTAGCGGGACCTACGAGCAGTACTTC. Translating it yields CASSTRTSGTYEQYF.

This clone was observed a single time. The gene calls are TRBV19 and TRBJ2-7, with 8 bases fitting TRBD2. The CDR3 spans 13 residues. V lost 7 bases to trimming and J lost 6 bases; unmatched junction nucleotides: 8. Germline-derived CDR1 and CDR2 are LNHDA and SQIVND (reference sequence). CDR3 sequence: CASIAGGLLEQYF. The CDR3 coding sequence is TGTGCCAGTATTGCGGGAGGACTCCTCGAGCAGTACTTC.

This chain connects TRBV11-2 to TRBJ2-1; 8 bases are shared with TRBD1. CDR1 SGHAT and CDR2 FQNNGV come from the germline V gene. The trim removed 4 bases at V and 4 bases at J, leaving 0 bases unmatched. The CDR3 is 13 residues long. The DNA for the CDR3 is TGTGCCAGCAGCTGGACAGGGTACAATGAGCAGTTCTTC. Encoded protein: CASSWTGYNEQFF.

This clone occurred a few times. The chain couples TRBV29-1 to TRBJ2-5; no definite D call. Trimming took off 1 base at V and 3 bases at J, with 9 bases between the two ends. In germline, CDR1 is SQVTM, CDR2 ANQGSEA. The CDR3 is 13 residues long. In DNA, the CDR3 is TGCAGCGTTGAAGCCCGCTTAAAAGAGACCCAGTACTTC. Its translation: CSVEARLKETQYF. The full variable domain, with the rest looked up from reference TRBV29-1 and TRBJ2-5, is SAVISQKPSRDICQRGTSLTIQCQVDSQVTMMFWYRQQPGQSLTLIATANQGSEATYESGFVIDKFPISRPNLTFSTLTVSNMSPEDSSIYLCSVEARLKETQYFGPGTRLLVL.

The chain combines TRBV6-6 with TRBJ1-3; D gene ambiguous. The CDR3 covers 14 residues. Deletions cut 0 bases from V and 8 bases from J, with 11 bases between. Germline CDR1 MNHNY, CDR2 SVGAGI (reference sequence). CDR3 DNA sequence: TGTGCCAGCAGTTACTCGAGGCCAACGGACACCATATATTTT. Residues: CASSYSRPTDTIYF.

The rearrangement links TRBV5-6 to TRBJ1-3; D gene ambiguous. The ends were cut back, 0 bases at V and 1 base at J, with 5 bases in the middle. Per germline, CDR1 SGHDT and CDR2 YYEEEE. CDR3 size: 14 residues. CDR3 DNA sequence: TGTGCCAGCAGCTTGGTTCGGTCTGGAAACACCATATATTTT. Its translation: CASSLVRSGNTIYF.